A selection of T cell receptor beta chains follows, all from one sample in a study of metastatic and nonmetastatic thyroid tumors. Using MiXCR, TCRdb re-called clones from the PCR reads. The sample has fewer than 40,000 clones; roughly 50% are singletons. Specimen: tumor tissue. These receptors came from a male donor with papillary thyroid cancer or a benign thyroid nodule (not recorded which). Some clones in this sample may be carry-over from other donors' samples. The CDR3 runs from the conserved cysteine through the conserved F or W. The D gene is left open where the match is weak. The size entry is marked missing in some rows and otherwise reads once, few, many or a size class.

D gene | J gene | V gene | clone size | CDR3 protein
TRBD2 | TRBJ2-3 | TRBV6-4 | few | CASSDSAGATDTQYF
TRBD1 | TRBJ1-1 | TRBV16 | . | CASSRFEDRGTEAFF
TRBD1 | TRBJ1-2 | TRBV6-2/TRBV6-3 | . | CASSYRDSSGGYTF
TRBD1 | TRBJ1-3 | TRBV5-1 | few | CASSLTGGEVNTIYF
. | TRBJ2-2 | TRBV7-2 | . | CASSPRATVTNTGELFF
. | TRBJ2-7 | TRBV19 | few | CASSPARMGSYEQYF
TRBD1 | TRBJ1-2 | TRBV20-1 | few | CSAIPQGGSGYTF
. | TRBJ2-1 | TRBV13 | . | CASILRGSYNEQFF
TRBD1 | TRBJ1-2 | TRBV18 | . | CASSPWNRGGYGYTF
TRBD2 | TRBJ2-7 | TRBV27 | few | CASSSGSGGRTGGLPYEQYF
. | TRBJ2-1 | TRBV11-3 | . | CASSLQGQGQFF
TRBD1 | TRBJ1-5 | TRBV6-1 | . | CASSEIGGDQPQHF
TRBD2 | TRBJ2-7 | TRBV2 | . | CASSPGLAGGPGTYEQYF
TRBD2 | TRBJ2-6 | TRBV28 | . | CATTRTGTSGTGANVLTF
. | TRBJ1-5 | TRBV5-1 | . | CASSGGGFGQPQHF
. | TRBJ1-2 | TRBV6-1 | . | CASRTGYGYTF
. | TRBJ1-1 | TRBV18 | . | CASSPQSSGDTEAFF
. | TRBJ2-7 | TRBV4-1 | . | CASSQERGYTYEQYF
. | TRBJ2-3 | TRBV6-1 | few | CASASSTDTQYF
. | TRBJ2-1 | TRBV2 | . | CASSEAARSLRDMFF
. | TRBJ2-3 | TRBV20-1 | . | CRTAPKTRFTDTQYF
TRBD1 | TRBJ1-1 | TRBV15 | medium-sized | CATSIHRGYTEAFF
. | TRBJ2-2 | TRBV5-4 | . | CASSVGGYTGELFF
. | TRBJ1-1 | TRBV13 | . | CASSSRSGMSEAFF
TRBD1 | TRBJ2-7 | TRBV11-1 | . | CASSLVGTVNYYEQYF
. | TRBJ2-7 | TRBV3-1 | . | CASRRAPSYEQYF
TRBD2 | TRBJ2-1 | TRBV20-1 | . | CSAVRKSGASYNEQFF
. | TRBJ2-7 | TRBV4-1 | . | CASSQAGVENEQYF
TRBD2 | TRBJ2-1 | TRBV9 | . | CASSALAGVPHNEQFF
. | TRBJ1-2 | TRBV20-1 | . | CSATGGVYGYTF
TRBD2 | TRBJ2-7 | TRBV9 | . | CASSVGITAGAESYEQYF
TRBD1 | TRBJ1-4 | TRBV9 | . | CASSPSGGGLREKLFF
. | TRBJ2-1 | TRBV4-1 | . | CASSPKVVRDEQFF
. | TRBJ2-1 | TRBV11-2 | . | CASSLVTSNEQFF
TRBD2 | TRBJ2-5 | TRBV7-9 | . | CASSLRGTSSRETQYF
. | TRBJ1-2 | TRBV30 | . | CAWRGVLIYGYTF
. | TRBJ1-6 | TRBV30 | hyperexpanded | CAWTGSYNSPLHF
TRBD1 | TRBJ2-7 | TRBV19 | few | CASSRTGEGYEQYF
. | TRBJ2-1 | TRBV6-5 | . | CASSYGAYNEQFF
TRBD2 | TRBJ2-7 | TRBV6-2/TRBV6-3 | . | CASSYEWEGRDEQYF
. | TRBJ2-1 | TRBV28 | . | CASRYRDIKSYNEQFF
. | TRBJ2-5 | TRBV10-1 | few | CASSSLEKGLQETQYF